This T cell receptor (beta chain) was sequenced during a study of blood T cell repertoires in COVID-19 (dated by TCRdb to 2020 to 2022). Regarding the research as a whole: The collaborator samples originated in the United States, Italy and Spain and spanned the acute and convalescent phases of COVID-19. The material from the prospective study consisted of cDNA or gDNA derived from T cells, B-cell-depleted T cells, or PBMCs. The dataset comprised deeply sampled blood TCRbeta repertoires from subjects exposed to, actively infected with, or recovered from COVID-19. The repertoires were released in a freely available public database meant as a resource for research on the immune response to SARS-CoV-2. The samples were drawn from the first 160 participants of the ongoing ImmuneRACE study and from 1,254 subjects provided by 6 global collaborators. Nearly every sample came with metadata listing a de-identified subject ID, COVID-19 status, age in years and sex. Where available, HLA class I and class II types were taken from metadata supplied by the sample provider and were not determined by assay-based typing. Here is what the overall study found, with its caveats: The quantity of clinical and demographic metadata differed by source and by participant and was supplied without curation.

The germline V gene provides CDR1 SGHAT and CDR2 FQNNGV. The CDR3 has 12 amino acids, counting the end cysteine and phenylalanine. The entry retains the CDR3 DNA only, 36 bases that are in frame from base 1. V loses 3 bases of germline sequence and J loses 8 bases, and the interval between the two ends is 10 bases. TCRbeta CDR3 regions were amplified from genomic DNA by means of the immunoSEQ Assay, a bias-controlled multiplex PCR. The published analysis was carried out like this. The number of nucleated cells in each sample was estimated from the amplification of reference gene primers within the assay. Sequence reads were collapsed and filtered to measure the absolute abundance of every unique TCRbeta CDR3 rearrangement. Productive Simpson clonality was computed per sample as the square root of Simpson's diversity index over productive rearrangements. What TCRdb holds here is the immuneACCESS table cut down to in-frame rearrangements. Part of the clones is not present; checked against another copy, under half of the missing clones reflect an unresolved V gene, and the others are unexplained. V and J calls and clone size are those listed in that table; D and trimming were worked out from the DNA. The sample table contains 230,000 or so clones; only one count was recorded for about 90% of them. The ten largest clones take up around 1.9% of the sample.

Worth noting for this clone: Its antigen target is currently unknown. No base-level quality is on record; no much larger clone is a single base apart.

At one collaborating source in Seattle, patients were enrolled during active infection and were followed longitudinally through the course of disease. The collaborating institutions used their own protocols to collect whole blood in K2EDTA tubes. For TCRbeta analysis, collaborators shipped samples in one of three forms: frozen whole blood, isolated PBMCs, or DNA extracted from either of those sample types. The source is a woman aged 55-70 years with COVID-19, enrolled during active disease. The chain is encoded by TRBV11-2 joined to TRBJ1-2; matching of 5 bases hints at TRBD1 as the D gene. The sample consisted of peripheral blood. For the CDR3, the sequence is CASSFQGGGYTF. Here is the DNA: TGTGCCAGCAGCTTCCAGGGCGGAGGCTACACCTTC.